One T cell receptor (beta chain) is described in this entry. No antigen is known for it. Unique molecular identifiers were incorporated during preparation of the TCRbeta library. MiXCR, run by TCRdb on the PCR reads, gives a single entry per CDR3 protein. The sample carries about a million distinct CDR3 sequences, about 29% recorded once. The V end lost 0 bases, the J end lost 5 bases, and 5 bases lay between the germline ends. From germline, CDR1 is GTSNPN and CDR2 SVGIG (reference sequence). CDR3 length: 11 residues. This sample is part of a study of T-cell reconstitution after alpha-beta-depleted transplantation in children. Study results and limitations: Where some patients showed high TCRbeta diversity at day 60, it came from recipient T cells and thymic progenitors that had survived. Diversity and T-cell counts at one year after transplant derived mostly from new T cells.

This receptor was obtained from a boy less than two years old who had a stem cell transplant for SCID, so the T cells may come from the graft donor. V is TRBV30 and J is TRBJ2-7; D remains unclear. The material was PBMCs, mostly from graft donor cells, obtained 360 days after TCRalphabeta/CD19-depleted stem cell transplant. The CDR3 nucleotides are TGTGCCTGGAGTGTTGGCAACGAGCAGTACTTC. It encodes CAWSVGNEQYF.